These 22 T cell receptor beta chains originate from one sample sequenced in a study of T cell repertoires in cytomegalovirus infection. TCRdb reprocessed the reads via MiXCR and lists one record per CDR3 protein. The sample consists of fewer than 550,000 distinct CDR3 sequences, about 10% of them appearing once. The sample consisted of PBMCs. Every receptor here comes from a human donor in good health (CMV status not recorded). Some clones in this sample may be carry-over from other donors' samples.

In regard to this clonotype: This likely comes from a read error, as the CDR3 has no conserved phenylalanine or tryptophan at its end. The chain is built from TRBV20-1 and TRBJ2-1, with 7 positions matching TRBD2. Trimming took 2 bases from V and 0 from J; bases not matched to a gene: 4. Germline V lookup: CDR1 DFQATT, CDR2 SNEGSKA (reference sequence). The CDR3 has 15 amino acids. DNA for the CDR3: TGCAGTGCTAGATTAGGCGGGAGCTCCTACAATGAGCAGTTCTCC. This codes for CSARLGGSSYNEQFS.

A few counts support this clonotype. The chain uses TRBV29-1 and TRBJ1-1; D not certain. Trimming shortened V by 5 bases and J by 6 bases, and 7 bases separated the two germline ends. The germline gives CDR1 SQVTM, CDR2 ANQGSEA. This CDR3 region has 10 residues. The CDR3 spells CSVWRAEAFF. The CDR3 nucleotides are TGCAGCGTTTGGCGCGCTGAAGCTTTCTTT.

CDR3 nucleotide sequence: TGTGCCAGCAGCCAAGATTGGCGGGGGCGGGGCACTGAAGCTTTCTTT. Its translation is CASSQDWRGRGTEAFF. The V gene is TRBV3-1, the J gene TRBJ1-1; a weak D match, TRBD1 (6 bases). V lost 0 bases and J 4 bases, leaving 15 bases between the germline ends. The CDR3 consists of 16 residues. Germline assignment: CDR1 LGHDT and CDR2 YNNKEL (reference sequence). The full variable domain, in which reference TRBV3-1 and TRBJ1-1 provide the parts outside the CDR3, is DTAVSQTPKYLVTQMGNDKSIKCEQNLGHDTMYWYKQDSKKFLKIMFSYNNKELIINETVPNRFSPKSPDKAHLNLHINSLELGDSAVYFCASSQDWRGRGTEAFFGQGTRLTVV.

At least ten counts were recorded for this clonotype. This chain uses TRBV12-3 or TRBV12-4 with TRBJ1-5, with a tentative D call TRBD1 (6 bases). Trimming shortened V by 3 bases and J by 0 bases, and 9 bases separated the two germline ends. The CDR3 extends over 15 amino acids. The CDR3 sequence is CASSLMGASNQPQHF. The DNA for the CDR3 is TGTGCCAGCAGTTTGATGGGGGCTAGCAATCAGCCCCAGCATTTT.

This clonotype was observed at least ten times. The chain couples TRBV7-3 to TRBJ2-1, with a weak D call TRBD2 (6 bases). Germline V gene sequence: CDR1 SGHTA, CDR2 FQGTGA. V dropped 2 bases and J dropped 0 bases, with 8 bases sitting between them. This CDR3 contains 15 residues. The CDR3 protein is CASSLWGDSYNEQFF. CDR3 in DNA: TGTGCCAGCAGCTTATGGGGGGACTCCTACAATGAGCAGTTCTTC.

The chain carries TRBV10-3 and TRBJ2-5, with D possibly matching TRBD1 (5 bases). Trimming left V 2 bases short and J 1 base short, with 8 bases between. The CDR3 sequence is 14 residues long. Germline V gene data show CDR1 as ENHRY and CDR2 as SYGVKD. The CDR3 coding sequence is TGTGCCATCAGTGAGGGGGCAGTCCAAGAGACCCAGTACTTC. Amino acid sequence: CAISEGAVQETQYF.

This clonotype was observed a handful of times. The chain uses TRBV20-1 and TRBJ2-2; 12 bases agree with TRBD2. With 3 bases clipped from V and 4 bases from J, the junction kept 15 bases outside the gene matches. The CDR3 runs 19 residues. Germline V lookup: CDR1 DFQATT, CDR2 SNEGSKA (reference sequence). The CDR3, as DNA: TGCAGTGCTAGTAGGCCTAGCGGGAGGGCTGCGCAAGCCACCGGGGAGCTGTTTTTT. It is translated as CSASRPSGRAAQATGELFF.

This clonotype has a count of ten or more. This sequence joins TRBV5-1 and TRBJ2-1; D perhaps matches TRBD2 (7 bases). V lost 5 bases and J lost 2, with 17 bases in between. The CDR3 runs 16 residues. In germline, CDR1 is SGHRS, CDR2 YFSETQ. The CDR3 DNA reads TGCGCCAGCAGAGGGGGAGGGCGGTCAACCTACAATGAGCAGTTCTTC. It encodes CASRGGGRSTYNEQFF.

V gene TRBV6-2 or TRBV6-3 combines with J gene TRBJ2-2, with 8 bases fitting TRBD2. V trimming: 11 bases; J trimming: 0 bases; junction bases outside the gene matches: 14. This CDR3 is built from 17 residues. Germline V lookup: CDR1 MNHEY, CDR2 SVGEGT. The chain's CDR3 is CAVRLASRGANTGELFF. Written as DNA, the CDR3 is TGTGCCGTCAGACTAGCGTCCCGAGGGGCGAACACCGGGGAGCTGTTTTTT.

The table lists this clonotype with a few counts. The chain combines TRBV4-2 with TRBJ1-1; D remains unclear. CDR1 LGHNA and CDR2 YNFKEQ come from the germline V gene. V was shortened by 0 bases and J by 1 base, with 15 bases between the two germline ends. The length of the CDR3 is 17 residues. The chain's CDR3 is CASSQEPLETGNTEAFF. The CDR3 DNA follows: TGTGCCAGCAGCCAAGAGCCGTTGGAAACGGGGAACACTGAAGCTTTCTTT.

This clonotype was seen a handful of times. This chain uses TRBV6-1 with TRBJ2-1, with 7 bases matching TRBD1. The CDR3 runs 15 residues. The germline gives CDR1 MNHNS, CDR2 SASEGT. V lost 1 base to trimming and J lost 3 bases; unmatched junction nucleotides: 3. The CDR3 region is CASSEEGGLYNEQFF. In nucleotides, the CDR3 is TGTGCCAGCAGTGAAGAAGGGGGCCTCTACAATGAGCAGTTCTTC.

This clonotype was counted at least ten times. The chain uses TRBV5-6 and TRBJ2-6; D perhaps matches TRBD1 (6 bases). The V gene lost 6 bases and the J gene lost 0 bases, with 13 bases spanning the gap. The CDR3 has 16 amino acids. Germline V gene lookup returns CDR1 SGHDT and CDR2 YYEEEE. The CDR3 spells CASIRTVSSGANVLTF. The CDR3 DNA reads as TGTGCCAGCATCCGGACAGTTAGCTCTGGGGCCAACGTCCTGACTTTC.

The table lists this clonotype with many counts. This chain links TRBV4-2 with TRBJ2-7; the D gene is possibly TRBD2 (6 bases). CDR1 and CDR2 (germline): LGHNA, YNFKEQ. V was shortened by 0 bases and J by 3 bases, with 15 bases between the two germline ends. The CDR3 contains 16 residues. Here the CDR3 reads CASSQDWGEKGYEQYF. The CDR3, as DNA: TGTGCCAGCAGCCAAGATTGGGGGGAGAAGGGCTACGAGCAGTACTTC.

A note on this clonotype: A much larger clone sits a single nucleotide away, making a read error possible. V is TRBV20-1 and J is TRBJ2-5; D assignment may be TRBD1 or TRBD2 (6 bases each). Germline values: CDR1 DFQATT, CDR2 SNEGSKA (reference sequence). The V end was cut by 3 bases, the J end by 6 bases, with 17 bases between. The CDR3 has 14 amino acids. The CDR3 here is CSASPIGGSKTQYF. CDR3 DNA: TGCAGTGCTAGTCCTATCGGGGGCTCAAAGACCCAGTACTTC.

A few counts support this clonotype. V is TRBV11-2 and J is TRBJ1-2; no reliable D call. CDR3 size: 11 residues. With 4 bases removed from V and 8 bases from J, the gap between germline ends came to 8 bases. The germline CDR1 and CDR2 sequences are SGHAT and FQNNGV. CDR3 protein: CASSSLIGYTF. The CDR3 DNA reads TGTGCCAGCAGCTCCTTAATAGGCTACACCTTC.

V and J are TRBV19 and TRBJ2-1; possible D gene TRBD1, 6 bases. With 4 bases removed from V and 4 bases from J, the gap between germline ends came to 14 bases. This CDR3 has 15 residues. Germline V gene lookup returns CDR1 LNHDA and CDR2 SQIVND (reference sequence). CDR3 in amino acids: CASSTPAGAYNEQFF. The CDR3 nucleotides are TGTGCCAGTAGTACCCCAGCAGGGGCGTACAATGAGCAGTTCTTC.

This clonotype has a count of ten or more. The chain links TRBV7-2 to TRBJ2-3; the D call may be TRBD1 or TRBD2 (5 bases each). V was clipped by 5 bases and J by 3 bases, with 12 bases between them. From germline, CDR1 is SGHTA and CDR2 FQGNSA. The CDR3 runs 14 residues. CDR3 residues: CASSPGWGTDTQYF. DNA for the CDR3: TGTGCCAGCAGCCCAGGATGGGGGACAGATACGCAGTATTTT. Supplemented by reference TRBV7-2 and TRBJ2-3, the full variable domain reads GAGVSQSPSNKVTEKGKDVELRCDPISGHTALYWYRQSLGQGLEFLIYFQGNSAPDKSGLPSDRFSAERTGGSVSTLTIQRTQQEDSAVYLCASSPGWGTDTQYFGPGTRLTVL.

CDR3 nucleotides: TGTGCCACCAGTGATTTGCAAGGCGGGACAGATACGCAGTATTTT. This codes for CATSDLQGGTDTQYF. The genes are TRBV24-1 and TRBJ2-3, with D maybe TRBD2 (5 bases). V gave up 0 bases and J gave up 3 bases, with 9 bases separating them. Germline lookup yields CDR1 KGHDR and CDR2 SFDVKD. The CDR3 sequence is 15 residues long.

This clonotype was recorded at least ten times. This chain joins TRBV24-1 and TRBJ2-3; no reliable D call. Germline CDR1 is KGHDR and CDR2 is SFDVKD. The germline V and J ends were trimmed by 0 bases and 3 bases, with 6 bases remaining between them. This CDR3 contains 14 residues. CDR3 sequence: CATSDLDGTDTQYF. The DNA for the CDR3 is TGTGCCACCAGTGATTTGGATGGAACAGATACGCAGTATTTT.

This clonotype appeared many times. This chain links TRBV7-2 with TRBJ2-1; D is unclear. V lost 5 bases, J lost 1 base, and 9 bases lay in between. The CDR3 is 14 amino acids. Germline lookup yields CDR1 SGHTA and CDR2 FQGNSA. CDR3 region: CASSRMQSYNEQFF. The CDR3, as DNA: TGTGCCAGCAGCCGCATGCAGTCCTACAATGAGCAGTTCTTC.

This clonotype was counted ten times or more. The DNA for the CDR3 is TGTGCCAGCAGCTTGGCCGGGGAGCGGGGGCAGTTCTTC. Translated: CASSLAGERGQFF. This chain connects TRBV5-5 to TRBJ2-1; 7 bases map to TRBD2. J gave up 12 bases and V 0 bases, and 6 bases lay outside the gene matches. The V gene's germline CDR1 is SGHKS and CDR2 YYEKEE (reference sequence). The CDR3 runs 13 residues.

This clonotype has a count of ten or more. The V and J genes are TRBV25-1 and TRBJ1-6; the D is unclear. The germline CDR1 and CDR2 sequences are MGHDK and SYGVNS. This CDR3 is 14 amino acids long. The germline V and J ends were trimmed by 6 bases and 7 bases, with 13 bases remaining between them. The DNA for the CDR3 is TGTGCCAGCAGAGTCCAAGGGCCGAATTCACCCCTCCACTTT. This encodes CASRVQGPNSPLHF.